Following are 27 T cell receptor beta chains from one sample sequenced in a study of identical twins. TCRdb used MiXCR to reprocess the 5' RACE reads, holding one entry per CDR3 protein. The data hold hundreds of thousands of distinct CDR3 sequences, with around 6% observed a single time. The specimen was naive T cells sorted from blood. Receptors originate from a man younger than 35 in good health.

This chain uses TRBV28 with TRBJ2-7, with a possible D match to TRBD1 (6 bases). Between the trimmed V and J ends, which lost 10 bases and 0 bases, there was a span of 13 bases. The CDR3 has 13 amino acids. The germline CDR1 and CDR2 sequences are MDHEN and SYDVKM. The CDR3 nucleotides are TGTGCCACCAGGTGGGACAACTCCTACGAGCAGTACTTC. Protein: CATRWDNSYEQYF.

This clonotype was seen more than once but under ten times. The V gene is TRBV20-1, the J gene TRBJ2-1, with TRBD1 matching over 12 bases. J gave up 8 bases and V 3 bases, and 5 bases lay outside the gene matches. In germline, CDR1 is DFQATT, CDR2 SNEGSKA (reference sequence). The CDR3 consists of 14 residues. The CDR3 DNA reads as TGCAGTGCTAGGGGACAGGGGGCCCTTCATGAGCAGTTCTTC. Protein product: CSARGQGALHEQFF.

V gene TRBV6-5 combines with J gene TRBJ2-1, with 7 positions matching TRBD2. J lost 7 bases, V lost 8 bases, and 14 bases had no gene match. The CDR3 is 15 residues long. In germline, CDR1 is MNHEY, CDR2 SVGAGI. The CDR3, as DNA: TGTGCCAGCCAGGTACGACTAGCAAGGCCGAATGAGCAGTTCTTC. Translated, it gives CASQVRLARPNEQFF.

V usage is TRBV6-2 or TRBV6-3 and J usage is TRBJ2-7, with TRBD2 identical over 8 bases. Germline loops: CDR1 MNHEY, CDR2 SVGEGT. With 4 bases clipped from V and 3 bases from J, the junction kept 11 bases outside the gene matches. This CDR3 is 16 amino acids long. CDR3 sequence: CASSSTILREVYEQYF. CDR3 nucleotides: TGTGCCAGCAGTTCGACCATCCTGCGGGAGGTCTACGAGCAGTACTTC.

This clonotype was counted many times. The chain combines TRBV29-1 with TRBJ1-1; weak D call: TRBD1 (5 bases). The V and J ends lost 1 base and 5 bases respectively, with 14 bases between them. Germline-derived CDR1 and CDR2 are SQVTM and ANQGSEA. This CDR3 spans 14 amino acids. DNA for the CDR3: TGCAGCGTTGAAGGCAGGGCAGGTTGGACTGAAGCTTTCTTT. It codes for CSVEGRAGWTEAFF.

This chain uses TRBV19 with TRBJ1-3, with a possible D match to TRBD1 (6 bases). CDR3 length equals 12 residues. The germline V gene has CDR1 LNHDA and CDR2 SQIVND (reference sequence). Trimming removed 11 bases from V and 5 bases from J, with 13 bases in between. The DNA of the CDR3 is TGTGCCCGGGAACAGGGTAGAAACACCATATATTTT. Translating it yields CAREQGRNTIYF.

The gene calls are TRBV20-1 and TRBJ2-1; 7 bases agree with TRBD2. Germline V gene sequence: CDR1 DFQATT, CDR2 SNEGSKA (reference sequence). V gave up 6 bases and J gave up 4 bases; unmatched junction bases: 12. This CDR3 spans 15 amino acids. The CDR3 DNA reads TGCAGTGCACGGACTGGGACTACAATGTACAATGAGCAGTTCTTC. Protein product: CSARTGTTMYNEQFF.

The V call is TRBV24-1, the J call TRBJ1-2; 12 bases align to TRBD1. J was trimmed by 3 bases and V by 7 bases; bases with no gene match: 5. This CDR3 has 15 amino acids. CDR1 and CDR2 from the germline V gene are KGHDR and SFDVKD. CDR3 region: CATSYGTGGDYGYTF. DNA of the CDR3: TGTGCCACCAGCTACGGGACAGGGGGCGACTATGGCTACACCTTC.

The chain employs TRBV7-6 and TRBJ2-2, with unresolved D. V lost 1 base and J 4 bases, leaving 13 bases between the germline ends. Germline loops: CDR1 SGHVS, CDR2 FNYEAQ. CDR3 length: 16 amino acids. The CDR3 spells CASSLGSRASTGELFF. DNA for the CDR3: TGTGCCAGCAGCTTAGGGAGCCGAGCGAGCACCGGGGAGCTGTTTTTT.

This clonotype showed up many times. The V and J genes are TRBV12-3 or TRBV12-4 and TRBJ2-3, with TRBD2 as a possible D gene (7 bases). Trimming pared 0 bases from V and 6 bases from J, leaving 10 bases between. There are 14 residues in the CDR3. CDR3 sequence (DNA): TGTGCCAGCAGTTTAGCGGAGGGGGGGGATACGCAGTATTTT. This translates into CASSLAEGGDTQYF.

This clonotype was detected only a few times. V is TRBV9 and J is TRBJ2-1; the match to TRBD1 covers 12 bases. Germline V gene sequence: CDR1 SGDLS, CDR2 YYNGEE. With V trimmed by 3 bases and J by 7 bases, 5 bases remained unmatched. The CDR3 runs to 15 residues. The CDR3 here is CASSGGTGGPNEQFF. Here the CDR3 DNA reads TGTGCCAGCAGCGGTGGGACAGGGGGCCCAAATGAGCAGTTCTTC.

This clonotype has a handful of counts. V usage is TRBV3-1 and J usage is TRBJ2-3; TRBD1 or TRBD2 may be the D gene (5 bases each). With 1 base removed from V and 7 bases from J, the gap between germline ends came to 15 bases. This CDR3 has 15 amino acids. Germline loops: CDR1 LGHDT, CDR2 YNNKEL (reference sequence). The CDR3 DNA sequence: TGTGCCAGCAGCCAAGGGGGGACGGACGATAATACGCAGTATTTT. Its translation is CASSQGGTDDNTQYF.

A word on this clonotype: This sequence may be a read error, since a much larger clone differs from it by one base. This sequence joins TRBV6-1 and TRBJ2-5; maybe TRBD2 (6 bases). The J call is in doubt because the DNA end fits TRBJ2-1 better. Germline assignment: CDR1 MNHNS and CDR2 SASEGT. The length of the CDR3 is 13 residues. CDR3 loop: CASIGLGGETQFF. The CDR3 DNA sequence: TGTGCCAGCATTGGGCTCGGAGGGGAGACCCAGTTCTTC.

This clonotype was detected many times. The chain combines TRBV12-3 or TRBV12-4 with TRBJ2-4; D remains ambiguous. The CDR3 consists of 15 residues. Trimming took 6 bases from V and 0 from J, leaving 12 bases between them. CDR3 region: CASRPTVVAKNIQYF. The CDR3 DNA sequence: TGTGCCAGCAGGCCGACGGTCGTAGCCAAAAACATTCAGTACTTC.

This clonotype has ten or more counts. The CDR3 sequence: CASSLTEDTDTQYF. The CDR3, as DNA: TGTGCCAGCAGTTTAACGGAGGACACAGATACGCAGTATTTT. This chain links TRBV12-3 or TRBV12-4 with TRBJ2-3, with D tentatively TRBD2 (5 bases). The length of the CDR3 is 14 residues. V was pared by 2 bases and J by 2 bases, with 8 bases between.

This clonotype was recorded at least ten times. This chain connects TRBV9 to TRBJ1-3; D gene ambiguous. Trimming cost V 3 bases and J 1 base, with 14 bases left between them. This CDR3 is built from 16 residues. Germline V gene lookup returns CDR1 SGDLS and CDR2 YYNGEE. CDR3 region: CASSGGLLGSGNTIYF. The CDR3 coding sequence is TGTGCCAGCAGCGGTGGGCTCCTGGGGTCTGGAAACACCATATATTTT.

This sequence joins TRBV20-1 and TRBJ2-7; 7 bases are a match to TRBD1. From germline, CDR1 is DFQATT and CDR2 SNEGSKA (reference sequence). The CDR3 consists of 16 residues. V lost 3 bases and J lost 4; bases outside the gene matches: 15. CDR3 nucleotide sequence: TGCAGTGCTAGCGGGGCCCGGGACAGAGACCGATACGAGCAGTACTTC. Protein: CSASGARDRDRYEQYF.

This clonotype was detected a few times. J is TRBJ2-3 and V is TRBV11-2, with D possibly being TRBD2 (6 bases). The V gene's germline CDR1 is SGHAT and CDR2 FQNNGV. There are 16 residues in the CDR3. Trimming took off 6 bases at V and 2 bases at J, with 18 bases between the two ends. The CDR3 loop is CASRLLPGLTTDTQYF. In nucleotides, the CDR3 is TGTGCCAGCAGACTTCTTCCGGGACTTACCACAGATACGCAGTATTTT.

This clonotype was counted at least ten times. The chain couples TRBV24-1 to TRBJ2-7, with 8 positions matching TRBD1. Germline CDR1 is KGHDR and CDR2 is SFDVKD. The CDR3 has 13 residues. Losses at the gene ends were 4 bases for V and 6 bases for J; bases not matched to a gene: 4. The CDR3 here is CATSDLDRGEQYF. DNA for the CDR3: TGTGCCACCAGTGACCTAGACAGGGGCGAGCAGTACTTC.

This clonotype has at least ten counts. The rearrangement links TRBV9 to TRBJ2-3; no clear D gene. Germline CDR1 and CDR2: SGDLS and YYNGEE. The CDR3 consists of 14 residues. V lost 5 bases to trimming and J lost 2 bases, with 12 bases between them. CDR3 in amino acids: CASSGGLNTDTQYF. CDR3 in DNA: TGTGCCAGCAGTGGTGGGCTAAACACAGATACGCAGTATTTT.

This clonotype was detected a few times. This chain joins TRBV7-9 and TRBJ2-7; tentative D call: TRBD2 (6 bases). The CDR3 consists of 16 residues. V lost 3 bases and J lost 2, with 17 bases in between. Germline CDR1 reads SEHNR; CDR2 reads FQNEAQ (reference sequence). The CDR3 here is CASSFSGSGLTYEQYF. DNA of the CDR3: TGTGCCAGCAGCTTCTCGGGGTCGGGACTTACCTACGAGCAGTACTTC. The entire variable domain, with the rest obtained from reference TRBV7-9 and TRBJ2-7, is as follows: DTGVSQNPRHKITKRGQNVTFRCDPISEHNRLYWYRQTLGQGPEFLTYFQNEAQLEKSRLLSDRFSAERPKGSFSTLEIQRTEQGDSAMYLCASSFSGSGLTYEQYFGPGTRLTVT.

This clonotype has ten or more counts. The rearrangement links TRBV28 to TRBJ1-2; a weak D match, TRBD1 (6 bases). There are 14 residues in the CDR3. The V gene lost 6 bases and the J gene lost 5 bases, with 16 bases spanning the gap. Germline V CDR1 and CDR2: MDHEN, SYDVKM. The CDR3 loop is CASSPTGRRYGYTF. CDR3 nucleotides: TGTGCCAGCAGCCCCACAGGGCGGCGATATGGCTACACCTTC.

This clonotype was seen many times. This chain connects TRBV28 to TRBJ2-1, with D possibly being TRBD1 or TRBD2 (6 bases each). This CDR3 region has 16 residues. The germline CDR1 and CDR2 sequences are MDHEN and SYDVKM. V lost 1 base, J lost 8 bases, and 18 bases lay in between. The CDR3 region is CASSLYRGPPADEQFF. Here the CDR3 DNA reads TGTGCCAGCAGTTTATATCGGGGGCCCCCCGCGGATGAGCAGTTCTTC.

This clonotype was recorded at least ten times. The CDR3, as DNA: TGCGCCAGCAGCCCCCCGACGGAGGGGAAGATAGGAAATACGCAGTATTTT. This sequence encodes CASSPPTEGKIGNTQYF. The chain links TRBV5-1 to TRBJ2-3; weak D call: TRBD2 (6 bases). Germline CDR1 and CDR2: SGHRS and YFSETQ. This CDR3 is 17 amino acids long. Trimming shortened V by 4 bases and J by 7 bases, and 25 bases separated the two germline ends.

CDR3: CASSTRDRGSYEQYF. The CDR3 coding sequence is TGTGCCAGCAGTACTCGGGACAGGGGCTCCTACGAGCAGTACTTC. The gene calls are TRBV6-5 and TRBJ2-7, with TRBD1 identical over 10 bases. V lost 5 bases, J lost 0 bases, and 4 bases stayed unmatched. This CDR3 is 15 amino acids long. CDR1 and CDR2 from the germline V gene are MNHEY and SVGAGI.

This clonotype was observed a few times. The chain combines TRBV4-1 with TRBJ1-1, with D unresolved. The CDR3 sequence is 12 residues long. Trimming removed 0 bases at V and 7 bases at J, with 6 bases between. From germline, CDR1 is MGHRA and CDR2 YSYEKL. The CDR3 sequence is CASSQEVGEAFF. For the CDR3, the DNA is TGCGCCAGCAGCCAAGAGGTCGGTGAAGCTTTCTTT.

This clonotype has just a few counts. The chain uses TRBV7-7 and TRBJ2-7; D is undetermined. Per the germline V gene, CDR1 is SSHAT and CDR2 is FNYEAQ (reference sequence). The CDR3 sequence is 14 residues long. Between the trimmed V and J ends, which lost 1 base and 2 bases, there was a span of 9 bases. CDR3 coding DNA: TGTGCCAGCAGCTTAGGTCCTGGAACCTACGAGCAGTACTTC. This codes for CASSLGPGTYEQYF. Filled out from reference TRBV7-7 and TRBJ2-7, the complete variable domain reads GAGVSQSPRYKVTKRGQDVTLRCDPISSHATLYWYQQALGQGPEFLTYFNYEAQPDKSGLPSDRFSAERPEGSISTLTIQRTEQRDSAMYRCASSLGPGTYEQYFGPGTRLTVT.